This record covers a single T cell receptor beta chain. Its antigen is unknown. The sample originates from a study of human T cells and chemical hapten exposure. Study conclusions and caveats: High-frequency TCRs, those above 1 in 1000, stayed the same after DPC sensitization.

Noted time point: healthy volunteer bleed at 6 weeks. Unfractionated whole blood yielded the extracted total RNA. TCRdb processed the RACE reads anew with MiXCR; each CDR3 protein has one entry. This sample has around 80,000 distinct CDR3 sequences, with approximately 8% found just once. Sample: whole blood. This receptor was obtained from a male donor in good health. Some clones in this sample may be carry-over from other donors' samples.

The CDR3, as DNA: TGTGCCAGCAGGCCCCGACTGGTTAGCACAGATACGCAGTATTTT. Translated: CASRPRLVSTDTQYF. The V and J genes are TRBV28 and TRBJ2-3; D gene ambiguous. The germline V gene encodes CDR1 MDHEN and CDR2 SYDVKM. The CDR3 has 15 amino acids. V lost 6 bases and J 0 bases, leaving 13 bases between the germline ends.